Presented here are 21 T cell receptor beta chains from one specimen sequenced in a study of OX40 agonist ivuxolimab in advanced cancers. Produced via immunoSEQ multiplex PCR; TCRdb's table is partial and in-frame only. Among around 82,000 clones, roughly 91% were seen once, and the ten largest hold approximately 0.45%. This sample comprised CD4+ or CD8+ T cells sorted from blood, obtained in a trial of the OX40 agonist ivuxolimab. These receptors all stem from an adult with an advanced solid tumor such as melanoma, head and neck, liver or kidney cancer.

This clone occurred once. The chain uses TRBV6-6 and TRBJ2-7, with D hard to call. The V gene lost 4 bases and the J gene lost 1 base, with 14 bases spanning the gap. Germline V gene sequence: CDR1 MNHNY, CDR2 SVGAGI (reference sequence). The CDR3 is made up of 15 amino acids. The CDR3 protein is CASSSPAVLSYEQYF. The CDR3 nucleotides read TGTGCCAGCAGTTCCCCCGCAGTTCTTTCCTACGAGCAGTACTTC.

CDR3 sequence (DNA): TGTGCCAGCTCCCCGAAGTCGGGAAGTGATGGCTACACCTTC. It yields the protein CASSPKSGSDGYTF. The gene calls are TRBV18 and TRBJ1-2; D remains unclear. The germline CDR1 and CDR2 sequences are KGHSH and LQKENI. V was clipped by 6 bases and J by 6 bases, with 17 bases between them. The CDR3 runs to 14 residues.

This clone was recorded a few times. The V call is TRBV11-3, the J call TRBJ1-4; TRBD1 is a possible D gene (5 bases). V was trimmed by 5 bases and J by 5 bases, leaving 12 bases between them. There are 14 residues in the CDR3. Germline-derived CDR1 and CDR2 are SGHNT and YENEEA. The CDR3 sequence is CASSPGQPNEKLFF. The CDR3 DNA reads as TGTGCCAGCAGCCCGGGGCAGCCCAATGAAAAACTGTTTTTT.

The chain joins TRBV7-7 to TRBJ2-3; 7 positions agree with TRBD1. Germline CDR1 is SSHAT and CDR2 is FNYEAQ (reference sequence). This CDR3 is 15 amino acids long. With V trimmed by 4 bases and J by 2 bases, 6 bases remained unmatched. The CDR3 region has the DNA TGTGCCAGCAGCTCCGGACAGGCCGCCACAGATACGCAGTATTTT. Translating gives CASSSGQAATDTQYF.

The V and J genes are TRBV5-1 and TRBJ1-1; D remains unclear. V lost 4 bases to trimming and J lost 1 base, with 11 bases between them. This CDR3 comprises 14 residues. From germline, CDR1 is SGHRS and CDR2 YFSETQ. CDR3 region: CASSEGQPNTEAFF. The CDR3, as DNA: TGCGCCAGCAGCGAGGGCCAGCCGAACACTGAAGCTTTCTTT. The whole variable domain, remainder taken from reference TRBV5-1 and TRBJ1-1, is KAGVTQTPRYLIKTRGQQVTLSCSPISGHRSVSWYQQTPGQGLQFLFEYFSETQRNKGNFPGRFSGRQFSNSRSEMNVSTLELGDSALYLCASSEGQPNTEAFFGQGTRLTVV.

CDR3: CASSQDQGGGTQYF. CDR3 in DNA: TGTGCCAGCAGCCAAGATCAAGGGGGAGGGACCCAGTACTTC. The rearrangement uses TRBV14 and TRBJ2-5; the D gene could be TRBD1 or TRBD2 (6 bases each). CDR1 SGHDN and CDR2 FVKESK come from the germline V gene. The CDR3 runs to 14 residues. Between the trimmed V and J ends, which lost 0 bases and 7 bases, there was a span of 12 bases.

This clone appeared a few times. J is TRBJ1-2 and V is TRBV2; tentatively, D is TRBD1 (5 bases). Germline values: CDR1 SNHLY, CDR2 FYNNEI. There are 14 residues in the CDR3. Trimming took off 7 bases at V and 8 bases at J, with 20 bases between the two ends. CDR3 bases: TGTGCCAGCACCCCCGGACACCTACGTGGAGGCTACACCTTC. It specifies CASTPGHLRGGYTF.

The chain is built from TRBV6-5 and TRBJ2-5; TRBD2 aligns across 7 bases. The CDR3 consists of 13 residues. The V segment lost 6 bases and the J segment 5 bases; nucleotides outside the gene matches: 6. Germline-derived CDR1 and CDR2 are MNHEY and SVGAGI. The CDR3 DNA reads as TGTGCCAGCAGCGGGACTACCTTGGAGACCCAGTACTTC. Translated: CASSGTTLETQYF.

The V gene is TRBV2, the J gene TRBJ2-3, with a weak D call TRBD2 (7 bases). With 6 bases removed from V and 4 bases from J, the gap between germline ends came to 17 bases. Germline V gene sequence: CDR1 SNHLY, CDR2 FYNNEI. The CDR3 extends over 15 amino acids. The CDR3 here is CASRGSGGAADTQYF. CDR3 nucleotides: TGTGCCAGCAGGGGTAGTGGGGGGGCGGCAGATACGCAGTATTTT. The full variable domain, with the rest looked up from reference TRBV2 and TRBJ2-3, is EPEVTQTPSHQVTQMGQEVILRCVPISNHLYFYWYRQILGQKVEFLVSFYNNEISEKSEIFDDQFSVERPDGSNFTLKIRSTKLEDSAMYFCASRGSGGAADTQYFGPGTRLTVL.

This chain joins TRBV18 and TRBJ1-4, with unresolved D. Germline values: CDR1 KGHSH, CDR2 LQKENI. The CDR3 length is 14 residues. Deletions cut 3 bases from V and 4 bases from J, with 9 bases between. CDR3 in DNA: TGTGCCAGCTCACCCCGGTCCTTTAATGAAAAACTGTTTTTT. This translates into CASSPRSFNEKLFF.

The chain joins TRBV5-1 to TRBJ1-3; TRBD1 matches at 7 bases. The V gene end was trimmed by 0 bases and the J gene end by 0 bases; junction bases not matched to a gene: 0. The CDR3 runs 15 residues. Germline CDR1 is SGHRS and CDR2 is YFSETQ. CDR3: CASSLGTGSGNTIYF. In DNA form, the CDR3 reads TGCGCCAGCAGCTTGGGGACAGGCTCTGGAAACACCATATATTTT.

A single count supports this clone. The rearrangement uses TRBV6-1 and TRBJ2-1; D is possibly TRBD2 (7 bases). The V end was cut by 4 bases, the J end by 7 bases, with 20 bases between. The CDR3 is made up of 16 amino acids. Germline V gene sequence: CDR1 MNHNS, CDR2 SASEGT. CDR3 sequence: CASSGREWGGRNEQFF. In DNA form, the CDR3 reads TGTGCCAGCAGTGGGAGGGAGTGGGGGGGCAGAAATGAGCAGTTCTTC.

The rearrangement uses TRBV6-6 and TRBJ2-5, with D possibly being TRBD1 (6 bases). The CDR3 covers 14 residues. Germline loops: CDR1 MNHNY, CDR2 SVGAGI (reference sequence). V gave up 7 bases and J gave up 2 bases, with 14 bases separating them. For the CDR3, the DNA is TGTGCCAGCACAGGGGAACTTGGACAAGAGACCCAGTACTTC. It encodes CASTGELGQETQYF.

This clone has just a few counts. The chain couples TRBV9 to TRBJ1-2; the D gene is possibly TRBD1 (5 bases). Germline-derived CDR1 and CDR2 are SGDLS and YYNGEE. CDR3 length: 14 residues. Trimming pared 4 bases from V and 5 bases from J, leaving 15 bases between. CDR3 region: CASSTKTEEYGYTF. For the CDR3, the DNA is TGTGCCAGCAGCACCAAGACAGAAGAGTATGGCTACACCTTC.

The genes are TRBV5-4 and TRBJ2-5; D call uncertain. With 2 bases removed from V and 5 bases from J, the gap between germline ends came to 10 bases. The CDR3 runs to 13 residues. CDR1 SGHNT and CDR2 YYREEE come from the germline V gene (reference sequence). The CDR3 sequence is CASSFKVRETQYF. For the CDR3, the DNA is TGTGCCAGCAGCTTTAAGGTGCGGGAGACCCAGTACTTC. Using reference TRBV5-4 and TRBJ2-5 for the parts outside the CDR3, the full variable domain is ETGVTQSPTHLIKTRGQQVTLRCSSQSGHNTVSWYQQALGQGPQFIFQYYREEENGRGNFPPRFSGLQFPNYSSELNVNALELDDSALYLCASSFKVRETQYFGPGTRLLVL.

This chain links TRBV5-1 with TRBJ1-1; D is perhaps TRBD1 (5 bases). Germline values: CDR1 SGHRS, CDR2 YFSETQ. V lost 6 bases, J lost 4 bases, and 16 bases lay in between. This CDR3 has 14 residues. The CDR3 protein is CASKTMDGGTEAFF. The CDR3 DNA sequence: TGCGCCAGCAAAACGATGGATGGGGGCACTGAAGCTTTCTTT.

V usage is TRBV5-1 and J usage is TRBJ2-2, with TRBD1 identical over 9 bases. The CDR3 runs 16 residues. V lost 4 bases and J lost 7; bases outside the gene matches: 11. In germline, CDR1 is SGHRS, CDR2 YFSETQ. The CDR3 sequence is CASSLLNRGLGGELFF. The CDR3 nucleotides read TGCGCCAGCAGCCTTCTTAACAGGGGGCTCGGCGGGGAGCTGTTTTTT.

The V gene is TRBV7-2, the J gene TRBJ2-7; D is perhaps TRBD1 (5 bases). The V end lost 2 bases, the J end lost 3 bases, and 11 bases lay between the germline ends. Germline-derived CDR1 and CDR2 are SGHTA and FQGNSA. The CDR3 extends over 14 amino acids. CDR3 in DNA: TGTGCCAGCAGCTTACTAGGGGTGAACTACGAGCAGTACTTC. It encodes CASSLLGVNYEQYF.

The genes are TRBV29-1 and TRBJ1-1, with D maybe TRBD1 (6 bases). Trimming pared 5 bases from V and 6 bases from J, leaving 19 bases between. CDR1 SQVTM and CDR2 ANQGSEA come from the germline V gene. This CDR3 comprises 14 residues. Here the CDR3 DNA reads TGCAGCGTTCTATTTGTCAACAGGGATCCTGAAGCTTTCTTT. This sequence encodes CSVLFVNRDPEAFF.

The chain combines TRBV4-3 with TRBJ2-2; 8 bases match TRBD2. The CDR3 sequence is 15 residues long. Looked up from germline, CDR1 is LGHNA and CDR2 is YSLEER. Trimming at V came to 1 base and at J to 6 bases, leaving 4 bases not matched to a gene. The CDR3 coding sequence is TGCGCCAGCAGCCAAGCGGGGGGGCTGGCCGGGGAGCTGTTTTTT. Translated, it gives CASSQAGGLAGELFF.

This clone has a single count. The rearrangement uses TRBV7-7 and TRBJ2-5; D is uncertain. Germline CDR1 SSHAT, CDR2 FNYEAQ (reference sequence). This CDR3 is 14 amino acids long. The V end lost 2 bases, the J end lost 4 bases, and 11 bases lay between the germline ends. The CDR3 DNA sequence: TGTGCCAGCAGCTTAAGTGCCGGGCTAGAGACCCAGTACTTC. Translating gives CASSLSAGLETQYF.